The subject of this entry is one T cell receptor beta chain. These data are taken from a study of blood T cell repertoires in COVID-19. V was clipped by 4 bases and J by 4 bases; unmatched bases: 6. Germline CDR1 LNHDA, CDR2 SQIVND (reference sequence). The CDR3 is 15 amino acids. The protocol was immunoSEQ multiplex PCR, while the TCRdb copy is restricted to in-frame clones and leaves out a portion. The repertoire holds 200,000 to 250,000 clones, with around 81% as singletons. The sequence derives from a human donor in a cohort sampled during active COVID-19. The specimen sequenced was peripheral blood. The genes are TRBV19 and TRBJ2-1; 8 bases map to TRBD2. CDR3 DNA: TGTGCCAGTAGTAAGACGGGAGGGCGTTACAATGAGCAGTTCTTC. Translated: CASSKTGGRYNEQFF.